One sample yielded the 7 T cell receptor beta chains listed below, sequenced in a study of tumor and adjacent non-tumor tissue in lung cancer. No cell sorting was done before RNA was extracted from the tissue. More than 3 cm separated this lung sample from the edge of the tumor. Three rounds of nested PCR, following a modified ARM-PCR protocol, produced the TCRbeta library. One entry per CDR3 protein results from TCRdb running MiXCR on the multiplex PCR reads. The data show over 100,000 distinct CDR3 sequences, with 50% to 70% seen just once and 19% held by the top ten. Source material: distant non-tumor lung tissue. These receptors all come from a man aged 55-75 years with non-small cell lung cancer.

A word on this clonotype: Sequence at one end of the junction differs from germline and may be a read error. The chain employs TRBV4-1 and TRBJ2-3; 9 bases agree with TRBD2. Germline V CDR1 and CDR2: MGHRA, YSYEKL. The CDR3 has 16 residues. CDR3 coding DNA: TGCGCCAGTAGCCAGATGGGGGGTAGCGGGAGAGATACGCAGTATTTT. Translation gives CASSQMGGSGRDTQYF.

Concerning this clonotype itself: One junction end does not reproduce the germline sequence, and a read error may be involved. V is TRBV4-1 and J is TRBJ1-3; D ambiguous. The CDR3 has 15 residues. Germline CDR1 is MGHRA and CDR2 is YSYEKL. In nucleotides, the CDR3 is TGCGCCAGCAGCCAAGATCGGACTGATGGAAACGCCATATATTTT. Protein sequence: CASSQDRTDGNAIYF.

The chain's CDR3 is CGSSTSGTNEQFF. For the CDR3, the DNA is TGTGGCAGTTCCACTAGCGGGACCAATGAGCAGTTCTTC. This chain connects TRBV6-2 or TRBV6-3 to TRBJ2-1; the match to TRBD2 covers 10 bases. CDR1 and CDR2 from the germline V gene are MNHEY and SVGEGT. The CDR3 contains 13 residues.

This clonotype was seen many times. The chain combines TRBV4-2 with TRBJ2-1; D not certain. CDR1 is LGHNA, CDR2 YNFKEQ, per germline. This CDR3 has 16 residues. Trimming took off 0 bases at V and 4 bases at J, with 13 bases between the two ends. The CDR3: CASSQDHGQPYNEQFF. The DNA of the CDR3 is TGTGCCAGCAGCCAAGATCACGGCCAACCTTACAATGAGCAGTTCTTC.

This clonotype was picked up many times. V is TRBV28 and J is TRBJ1-4; 8 bases align to TRBD1. Germline V CDR1 and CDR2: MDHEN, SYDVKM. V trimming: 5 bases; J trimming: 7 bases; junction bases outside the gene matches: 6. The CDR3 spans 14 residues. The CDR3 DNA sequence: TGTGCCAGCAGTCCCGGGACAGGCGGTGAAAAACTGTTTTTT. This gives the protein CASSPGTGGEKLFF.

J is TRBJ2-2 and V is TRBV5-4; 7 nucleotides align to TRBD1. The CDR3 has 13 residues. V lost 6 bases and J lost 7; bases outside the gene matches: 6. Germline CDR1 is SGHNT and CDR2 is YYREEE (reference sequence). Written as DNA, the CDR3 is TGTGCCAGCATAGGGGACAGTAGCGGGGAGCTGTTTTTT. Amino acids: CASIGDSSGELFF.

Of note for this clonotype: This could be a read error, since a much larger clone is one nucleotide away. J is TRBJ2-1 and V is TRBV6-1, with unresolved D. Looked up from germline, CDR1 is MNHNS and CDR2 is SASEGT. This CDR3 has 13 amino acids. The DNA of the CDR3 is TGTGCCGGCAGTGAAAGCCAGGCCCGGCTTGAGTTCTTC. The encoded protein is CAGSESQARLEFF.